This section outlines one TCR beta chain sequence together with its context. Its antigen is still unknown. No base-level quality is on record; no much larger clone is a single base apart. This entry belongs to a study of blood T cells in healthy people across ages (dated by TCRdb to 2015 to 2017). Study-wide context: In model experiments, template switching captured about one uniquely barcoded TCR beta cDNA molecule for every two T cells. To track age-related changes in TCR beta repertoire diversity, the study relied on deep sequencing normalized with unique cDNA molecular identifiers. The donors were split into four age groups: young (average 16 years), middle-aged (39), aged (roughly 65) and long-lived (82). Using the same blood draw, the study looked at two additional independent replicas of 1 million unique cDNA reads for two donors, one aged 18 to 30 and the other aged 80 or older.

The receptor library was made with 5' RACE. Sequencing instrument: Illumina HiSeq 2500. A second PCR of roughly 7 to 11 cycles was performed with a sample-barcoded 5' primer and a J-beta primer mix. A unique molecular identifier was introduced onto each TCR beta cDNA molecule by a template-switch 5' adaptor carrying 12 random nucleotides. At least 2.5 million CDR3-containing paired-end reads were obtained from each sample. The Mint cDNA synthesis kit, primed by a TRBC-specific oligonucleotide, was used to synthesize first-strand cDNA from all RNA. After uracil-DNA glycosylase treatment, a first 18-cycle PCR used universal primers M1SS and BC2_uni_R on all cDNA. As for the original processing: Normalization of each sample was performed by random selection of 1 million high-quality reads, each carrying a distinct molecular identifier. Reads sharing molecular identifiers were discarded rather than binned into consensus sequences. CDR3 identification, clonotype clustering and error correction used MiTCR with a Q25 quality threshold and the strictest error-elimination algorithm. Lower-bound total TCR beta diversity was estimated with a nonparametric unseen species model using Euler transformation. TCRdb reran the public reads through fastp at Q25 and MiXCR, keeping productive beta chains. Rows are combined by CDR3 protein, so each entry shows the most common genes and DNA. What appears here as the V and J calls and clone size reflects TCRdb's work, not the paper's. The sample includes around 820,000 distinct CDR3 sequences, with 25% observed a single time. The ten largest clones add up to approximately 4% of the sample.

The CDR3 runs 15 residues from the cysteine to the phenylalanine. Of the read, only the CDR3 DNA is kept; its 45 bases are in frame from base 1. The germline V gene supplies CDR1 SGHTA and CDR2 FQGNSA. V lost 0 bases and J lost 3 bases; the stretch between them is 11 bases long. What the authors observed across the whole study: As age increased, observed TCR beta diversity per million T cells dropped in a roughly linear way, and a significant reduction was already evident by age 40. Compared with the aged group, the long-lived group had more naive CD4+ T cells, fewer expanded clones and increased TCR diversity, suggesting age selection. The percentage of naive T cells measured by flow cytometry correlated strongly with observed TCR beta diversity. Total diversity estimates from one million sequenced T cells were considered lower bounds and underestimates. Conclusive comparison of naive and antigen-experienced compartments was prevented by the profiling of bulk unsorted PBMCs. Because donor CMV infection status was unknown, age-related changes in expanded clonotypes were potentially confounded.

Systemically healthy Caucasian individuals from Russia, 35 to 50 in total and aged about 6 to 95 years, were included as donors. Around 10 milliliters of peripheral blood were drawn from each donor into EDTA-treated Vacutainer tubes. PBMCs were isolated by Ficoll-Paque density-gradient centrifugation, with at least 6 million obtained per sample. Trizol reagent was used to extract total RNA from the PBMCs, yielding at least 6 micrograms per sample. For every donor, flow cytometry on a PBMC aliquot measured the percentage of naive CD45RAhigh/CD27high T cells. These data were also filed under a second study, of T cells of mothers and their children. The second investigation adds: Nine systemically healthy Caucasian individuals served as donors, namely three mothers together with their six children. cDNA synthesis used all of the extracted RNA, with 1.5 ug of RNA in each 15 ul reaction. In the second PCR, sample barcodes and 2-4 random nucleotides were introduced via the M1S primer. Each mother yielded over 8.5 million TCR beta CDR3 reads and each child 2.5 million to 3.5 million reads. TCR recombination output is similarly shaped by thymic selection in related and unrelated pairs, with a minor effect exerted by inherited differences. Normalized repertoire overlap was always slightly but never significantly higher in related than unrelated mother-child pairs. With a sensitivity of about 100 clones per million clonotypes, no persistent microchimeric T cell clones were detected. The study used deep NGS to compare TCR beta repertoires of mothers and children, seeking features distinguishing related mother-child pairs from unrelated individuals. The mean age was roughly 44 +/- 4 years for the mothers and 11 +/- 4 years for the children. After adapters were ligated using NEBNext reagents, the libraries underwent 100+100 nt paired-end sequencing on an Illumina HiSeq 2000. Mother and child libraries were prepared a month apart and sequenced in separate runs to prevent cross-contamination. Between roughly 450,000 and 2,200,000 distinct TCR beta clonotypes were identified per donor. Naive TCR beta clonotypes were estimated from low-frequency clonotypes matched to each donor's FACS-determined naive share, without sorting.

The V and J segments used are TRBV7-2 and TRBJ2-5; perhaps TRBD2 is the D gene, with 6 bases matching. The receptor's source is a boy aged 5-17 years in good health. What was sequenced was blood. The DNA reads TGTGCCAGCAGCTTAGCGCTAGCGAGAAAAGAGACCCAGTACTTC. Translated, this gives CASSLALARKETQYF.